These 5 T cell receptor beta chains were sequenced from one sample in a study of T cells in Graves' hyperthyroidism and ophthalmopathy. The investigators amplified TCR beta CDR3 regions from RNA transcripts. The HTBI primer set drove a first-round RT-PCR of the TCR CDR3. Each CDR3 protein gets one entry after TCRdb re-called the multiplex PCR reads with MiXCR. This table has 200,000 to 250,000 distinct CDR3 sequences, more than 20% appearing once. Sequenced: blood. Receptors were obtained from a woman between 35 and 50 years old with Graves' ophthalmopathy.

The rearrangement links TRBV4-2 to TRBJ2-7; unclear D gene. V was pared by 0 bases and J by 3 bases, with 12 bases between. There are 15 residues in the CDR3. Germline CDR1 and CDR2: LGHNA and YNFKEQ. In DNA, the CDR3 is TGTGCCAGCAGCCAAGATAAGGGATCCGGCTACGAGCAGTACTTC. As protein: CASSQDKGSGYEQYF.

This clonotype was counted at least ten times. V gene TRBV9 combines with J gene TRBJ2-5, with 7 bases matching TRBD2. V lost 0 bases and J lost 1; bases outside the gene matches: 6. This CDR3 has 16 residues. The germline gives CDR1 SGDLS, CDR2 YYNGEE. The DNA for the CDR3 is TGTGCCAGCAGCGTAGATGCGGGAGTGTCCCAAGAGACCCAGTACTTC. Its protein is CASSVDAGVSQETQYF. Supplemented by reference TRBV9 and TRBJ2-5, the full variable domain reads DSGVTQTPKHLITATGQRVTLRCSPRSGDLSVYWYQQSLDQGLQFLIQYYNGEERAKGNILERFSAQQFPDLHSELNLSSLELGDSALYFCASSVDAGVSQETQYFGPGTRLLVL.

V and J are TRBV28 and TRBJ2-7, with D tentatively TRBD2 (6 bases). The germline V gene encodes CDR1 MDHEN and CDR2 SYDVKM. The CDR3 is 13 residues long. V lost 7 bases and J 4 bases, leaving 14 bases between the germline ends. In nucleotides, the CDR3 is TGTGCCAGCAAGGAGGGGCGCAGGTACGAGCAGTACTTC. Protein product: CASKEGRRYEQYF.

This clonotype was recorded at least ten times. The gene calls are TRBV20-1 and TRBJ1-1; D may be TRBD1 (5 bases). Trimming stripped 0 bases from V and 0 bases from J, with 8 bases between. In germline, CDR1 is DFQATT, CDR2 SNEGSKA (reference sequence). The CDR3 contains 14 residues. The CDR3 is CSARDQGLNTEAFF. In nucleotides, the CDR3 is TGCAGTGCTAGAGATCAGGGCTTGAACACTGAAGCTTTCTTT.

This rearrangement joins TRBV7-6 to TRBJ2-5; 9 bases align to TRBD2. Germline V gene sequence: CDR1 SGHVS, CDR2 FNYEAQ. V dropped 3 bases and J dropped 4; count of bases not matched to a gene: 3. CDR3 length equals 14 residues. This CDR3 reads CASSFSGSSETQYF. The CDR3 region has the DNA TGTGCCAGCAGCTTTAGCGGGAGCTCAGAGACCCAGTACTTC.